The next 30 T cell receptor beta chains were all read from a single sample in a study of control samples from healthy donors and cancer patients. This table comes from immunoSEQ multiplex PCR, and its TCRdb copy is limited to in-frame clones, with some not included. Here the sample spans about 120,000 clones, about nine tenths being singletons. Material for sequencing was blood. Receptors originate from a woman under 30 in good health.

This chain connects TRBV7-3 to TRBJ2-5; TRBD1 matches 7 bases. V trimming: 4 bases; J trimming: 1 base; junction bases outside the gene matches: 6. The CDR3 totals 15 residues. In germline, CDR1 is SGHTA, CDR2 FQGTGA. For the CDR3, the DNA is TGTGCCAGCAGCTGGTCCGGACAGGTCCAAGAGACCCAGTACTTC. Translated: CASSWSGQVQETQYF.

In this sample, this clone turned up once. The CDR3 is CAWSGTLNTEAFF. DNA for the CDR3: TGTGCCTGGAGTGGGACATTAAACACTGAAGCTTTCTTT. The chain is built from TRBV30 and TRBJ1-1; tentative D call: TRBD1 (5 bases). CDR1 is GTSNPN and CDR2 is SVGIG in the germline V gene (reference sequence). Trimming took off 1 base at V and 2 bases at J, with 8 bases between the two ends. The CDR3 is 13 residues long.

The chain employs TRBV5-6 and TRBJ1-1; no clear D. The CDR3 loop spans 11 amino acids. CDR1 is SGHDT and CDR2 is YYEEEE in the germline V gene. Trimming pared 1 base from V and 6 bases from J, leaving 4 bases between. The CDR3 region has the DNA TGTGCCAGCAGCTTGAGTTCTGAAGCTTTCTTT. It is translated as CASSLSSEAFF.

The chain uses TRBV6-2 or TRBV6-3 and TRBJ2-1, with a possible D match to TRBD2 (6 bases). Germline CDR1 is MNHEY and CDR2 is SVGEGT. V lost 4 bases and J lost 9, with 16 bases in between. The CDR3 has 14 amino acids. CDR3 in amino acids: CASSSTRSGGEQFF. The CDR3 DNA sequence: TGTGCCAGCAGTTCGACTAGATCCGGCGGTGAGCAGTTCTTC.

The chain employs TRBV4-3 and TRBJ1-2; 9 bases are shared with TRBD1. Per the germline V gene, CDR1 is LGHNA and CDR2 is YSLEER. Trimming took 0 bases from V and 4 from J; bases not matched to a gene: 6. This CDR3 spans 16 amino acids. The CDR3 nucleotides read TGCGCCAGCAGCCAAGATTTACAGGGGGCGAGCTATGGCTACACCTTC. Residues: CASSQDLQGASYGYTF.

The chain carries TRBV29-1 and TRBJ2-2, with 9 bases that match TRBD1. This CDR3 has 16 residues. From germline, CDR1 is SQVTM and CDR2 ANQGSEA. V lost 7 bases to trimming and J lost 4 bases; unmatched junction nucleotides: 13. This CDR3 reads CSASGKDRGITGELFF. In DNA form, the CDR3 reads TGCAGCGCTTCCGGAAAGGACAGGGGAATCACCGGGGAGCTGTTTTTT.

Worth noting for this clone: The germline gene is not matched at one end of the junction; a read error may be the cause. This chain connects TRBV7-9 to TRBJ2-1, with D possibly being TRBD2 (5 bases). Looked up from germline, CDR1 is SEHNR and CDR2 is FQNEAQ (reference sequence). This CDR3 region has 13 residues. The CDR3 spells CASSLADYIEQFF. CDR3 DNA: TGTGCCAGCAGCTTAGCCGACTACATTGAGCAGTTCTTC.

V usage is TRBV5-8 and J usage is TRBJ1-3; the D is unclear. CDR3 length: 16 amino acids. Germline V gene sequence: CDR1 SGHTS, CDR2 YDEGEE. The ends were cut back, 1 base at V and 2 bases at J, with 13 bases in the middle. CDR3 sequence reads: CASSLSSRHAGNTIYF. In DNA, the CDR3 is TGTGCCAGCAGCTTGAGTAGCCGTCACGCTGGAAACACCATATATTTT.

This clone came up a few times. This chain links TRBV7-3 with TRBJ2-6, with D uncertain. V shed 2 bases and J shed 2 bases, with 7 bases lying between them. The CDR3 is 15 amino acids. CDR1 is SGHTA and CDR2 is FQGTGA in the germline V gene. CDR3 bases: TGTGCCAGCAGCTTATATGAACCTGGGGCCAACGTCCTGACTTTC. This translates into CASSLYEPGANVLTF.

V gene TRBV29-1 combines with J gene TRBJ2-5; no firm D call. Germline V gives CDR1 SQVTM, CDR2 ANQGSEA. This CDR3 is 14 amino acids long. The V end lost 5 bases, the J end lost 0 bases, and 13 bases lay between the germline ends. Written as DNA, the CDR3 is TGCAGCGTTAGTACGATAGCCCACCAAGAGACCCAGTACTTC. It codes for CSVSTIAHQETQYF. Based on the CDR3 plus reference TRBV29-1 and TRBJ2-5, the full variable domain is SAVISQKPSRDICQRGTSLTIQCQVDSQVTMMFWYRQQPGQSLTLIATANQGSEATYESGFVIDKFPISRPNLTFSTLTVSNMSPEDSSIYLCSVSTIAHQETQYFGPGTRLLVL.

A note on this clone: In the same sample, other DNA sequences code for this CDR3. The V call is TRBV28, the J call TRBJ2-7; D ambiguous. Looked up from germline, CDR1 is MDHEN and CDR2 is SYDVKM. V lost 5 bases and J lost 0, with 2 bases in between. This CDR3 is built from 11 residues. The DNA for the CDR3 is TGTGCCAGCAGTAGCTCCTACGAGCAGTACTTC. It codes for CASSSSYEQYF.

The chain employs TRBV19 and TRBJ1-2, with 10 bases lining up with TRBD1. Germline loops: CDR1 LNHDA, CDR2 SQIVND (reference sequence). The CDR3 is made up of 14 amino acids. The junction had 8 bases not matched to a gene; V was cut back by 8 bases and J by 5 bases. The CDR3: CASRRTGGNYGYTF. The CDR3 DNA is TGTGCCAGTCGGCGGACAGGGGGAAATTATGGCTACACCTTC.

This clone was detected only once. This chain links TRBV19 with TRBJ1-3; no reliable D call. There are 13 residues in the CDR3. Germline loops: CDR1 LNHDA, CDR2 SQIVND (reference sequence). V dropped 7 bases and J dropped 2 bases, with 9 bases sitting between them. CDR3 coding DNA: TGTGCCAGTAATCAAGGACCTGGAAACACCATATATTTT. It is translated as CASNQGPGNTIYF.

V is TRBV9 and J is TRBJ2-1; no clear D. The germline gives CDR1 SGDLS, CDR2 YYNGEE. The CDR3 totals 14 residues. Trimming removed 0 bases from V and 4 bases from J, with 8 bases in between. The CDR3 DNA follows: TGTGCCAGCAGCGTAGAAACTCGTTACAATGAGCAGTTCTTC. Its protein product is CASSVETRYNEQFF.

This rearrangement joins TRBV7-7 to TRBJ2-5; 12 positions agree with TRBD2. With 1 base clipped from V and 5 bases from J, the junction kept 8 bases outside the gene matches. The germline CDR1 and CDR2 sequences are SSHAT and FNYEAQ (reference sequence). The CDR3 is made up of 17 amino acids. Written as DNA, the CDR3 is TGTGCCAGCAGCTTAGAGCCTAGCGGGGGGGCATATGAGACCCAGTACTTC. Its protein is CASSLEPSGGAYETQYF.

V and J are TRBV5-1 and TRBJ1-6; TRBD1 agrees at 7 bases. CDR3 length equals 15 residues. The V segment lost 3 bases and the J segment 5 bases; nucleotides outside the gene matches: 5. The germline V gene encodes CDR1 SGHRS and CDR2 YFSETQ. In DNA form, the CDR3 reads TGCGCCAGCAGCTCCCGGGACAGCAATAATTCACCCCTCCACTTT. Encoded protein: CASSSRDSNNSPLHF.

The CDR3 DNA sequence: TGCGCCAGCTCAGTAGCGGGCAATCCCGGGGAGCTGTTTTTT. Its protein is CASSVAGNPGELFF. The chain uses TRBV5-1 and TRBJ2-2, with 7 bases fitting TRBD2. Germline lookup yields CDR1 SGHRS and CDR2 YFSETQ. The ends lost 7 bases at V and 6 bases at J; junction bases unmatched: 9. The CDR3 runs 14 residues.

The chain has TRBV3-1 (or the pseudogene TRBV3-2) and TRBJ1-1; D possibly corresponds to TRBD1 (6 bases). The germline V and J ends were trimmed by 2 bases and 4 bases, with 11 bases remaining between them. This CDR3 contains 14 residues. Germline values: CDR1 LGHDT, CDR2 YNNKEL (reference sequence). This CDR3 reads CASSQQGLFTEAFF. The DNA of the CDR3 is TGTGCCAGCAGCCAACAGGGGTTGTTCACTGAAGCTTTCTTT.

The chain uses TRBV7-3 and TRBJ2-6; 9 nucleotides agree with TRBD1. The CDR3 covers 19 residues. V dropped 0 bases and J dropped 0; count of bases not matched to a gene: 6. The V gene's germline CDR1 is SGHTA and CDR2 FQGTGA. CDR3 loop: CASSLTRDRARSGANVLTF. The CDR3 DNA sequence: TGTGCCAGCAGCTTAACGCGGGACAGGGCGCGCTCTGGGGCCAACGTCCTGACTTTC.

The chain uses TRBV9 and TRBJ1-5; D may be TRBD1 (5 bases). The V gene lost 3 bases and the J gene lost 1 base, with 8 bases spanning the gap. The CDR3 contains 14 residues. Per germline, CDR1 SGDLS and CDR2 YYNGEE. As DNA, the CDR3 is TGTGCCAGCAGCGGGCAGGGAAGCAATCAGCCCCAGCATTTT. This gives the protein CASSGQGSNQPQHF.

V usage is TRBV19 and J usage is TRBJ1-3; maybe TRBD1 (5 bases). This CDR3 contains 15 residues. Per germline, CDR1 LNHDA and CDR2 SQIVND (reference sequence). The ends were cut back, 3 bases at V and 0 bases at J, with 9 bases in the middle. The CDR3 DNA reads TGTGCCAGTAGTATGGAGGGACGCTCTGGAAACACCATATATTTT. Encoded protein: CASSMEGRSGNTIYF.

This clone was seen only once. V usage is TRBV7-8 and J usage is TRBJ2-3; D perhaps matches TRBD1 (7 bases). CDR3 length: 17 residues. V was clipped by 2 bases and J by 2 bases, with 17 bases between them. Germline values: CDR1 SGHVS, CDR2 FQNEAQ. CDR3: CASSLRDSGGLTDTQYF. DNA for the CDR3: TGTGCCAGCAGCTTAAGGGACAGTGGGGGGCTCACAGATACGCAGTATTTT. The full variable domain, rest sourced from reference TRBV7-8 and TRBJ2-3, is GAGVSQSPRYKVAKRGQDVALRCDPISGHVSLFWYQQALGQGPEFLTYFQNEAQLDKSGLPSDRFFAERPEGSVSTLKIQRTQQEDSAVYLCASSLRDSGGLTDTQYFGPGTRLTVL.

The rearrangement links TRBV30 to TRBJ1-2; 7 bases fit TRBD1. V was pared by 4 bases and J by 8 bases, with 13 bases of the junction left unmatched. This CDR3 has 14 residues. Germline V gives CDR1 GTSNPN, CDR2 SVGIG (reference sequence). CDR3 amino acids: CAWILGHGRGGYTF. CDR3 nucleotides: TGTGCCTGGATCCTAGGCCACGGCAGGGGGGGCTACACCTTC. Filled out from reference TRBV30 and TRBJ1-2, the complete variable domain reads SQTIHQWPATLVQPVGSPLSLECTVEGTSNPNLYWYRQAAGRGLQLLFYSVGIGQISSEVPQNLSASRPQDRQFILSSKKLLLSDSGFYLCAWILGHGRGGYTFGSGTRLTVV.

The chain carries TRBV9 and TRBJ2-5; perhaps TRBD1 as D (6 bases). The CDR3 contains 15 residues. The V gene lost 3 bases and the J gene lost 5 bases, with 17 bases spanning the gap. CDR1 SGDLS and CDR2 YYNGEE come from the germline V gene. In DNA form, the CDR3 reads TGTGCCAGCAGCGCAGCCGGGACAAATCGGGAGACCCAGTACTTC. Protein sequence: CASSAAGTNRETQYF.

The chain combines TRBV9 with TRBJ2-3; 8 bases fit TRBD2. Germline values: CDR1 SGDLS, CDR2 YYNGEE. The V and J ends lost 3 bases and 1 base, in that order; junction bases with no gene match: 4. The CDR3 sequence is 15 residues long. This chain's CDR3 is CASSAIAGRTDTQYF. The CDR3, as DNA: TGTGCCAGCAGCGCCATAGCGGGACGCACAGATACGCAGTATTTT.

This chain connects TRBV10-3 to TRBJ1-2; D is ambiguous. The CDR3 spans 15 residues. Trimming pared 2 bases from V and 3 bases from J, leaving 13 bases between. Germline CDR1 is ENHRY and CDR2 is SYGVKD. DNA of the CDR3: TGTGCCATCAGTGAGGGATGGGGAAAGTACTATGGCTACACCTTC. Residues: CAISEGWGKYYGYTF.

The CDR3 region has the DNA TGTGCCAGCAGTGAGAGGGAGACCCAGTACTTC. Encoded protein: CASSERETQYF. The V and J genes are TRBV2 and TRBJ2-5; unclear D gene. There are 11 residues in the CDR3. The V gene's germline CDR1 is SNHLY and CDR2 FYNNEI. V shed 3 bases and J shed 5 bases, with 4 bases lying between them.

The rearrangement uses TRBV28 and TRBJ1-6, with 7 positions matching TRBD1. V trimming: 5 bases; J trimming: 0 bases; junction bases outside the gene matches: 7. The CDR3 has 17 residues. Germline lookup yields CDR1 MDHEN and CDR2 SYDVKM. The CDR3 nucleotides read TGTGCCAGCAGTACTAGACAGGGCCCCTCCTATAATTCACCCCTCCACTTT. As protein: CASSTRQGPSYNSPLHF.

V and J are TRBV27 and TRBJ1-6; TRBD1 agrees at 8 bases. The V gene's germline CDR1 is MNHEY and CDR2 SMNVEV (reference sequence). The V gene end was trimmed by 5 bases and the J gene end by 9 bases; junction bases not matched to a gene: 15. This CDR3 spans 17 amino acids. Here the CDR3 DNA reads TGTGCCAGCAGTGTCCGGACAGGGTCACTCCTTACTTCACCCCTCCACTTT. This encodes CASSVRTGSLLTSPLHF.

In this sample, this clone turned up once. The chain carries TRBV5-1 and TRBJ2-7; D might be TRBD1 or TRBD2, each matching 5 bases. V was shortened by 2 bases and J by 2 bases, with 8 bases between the two germline ends. CDR3 length: 13 amino acids. CDR1 is SGHRS and CDR2 is YFSETQ in the germline V gene. CDR3 in amino acids: CASSLGDAYEQYF. The CDR3 coding sequence is TGCGCCAGCAGCTTAGGGGACGCCTACGAGCAGTACTTC.